This T cell receptor beta chain appears in the sequencing data of a study of control samples from healthy donors and cancer patients. Here immunoSEQ multiplex PCR was the method, and the copy in TCRdb shows in-frame clones only, minus some. The data hold roughly 100,000 clones, with 83% observed a single time. CDR1 SGDLS and CDR2 YYNGEE come from the germline V gene. The CDR3 covers 15 residues. With 4 bases removed from V and 5 bases from J, the gap between germline ends came to 18 bases. Sequences were obtained from blood. The receptor's source is a woman in her fifties or sixties in good health. The rearrangement joins TRBV9 to TRBJ1-2, with TRBD1 as a possible D gene (6 bases). The CDR3 region is CASSPQMTGWYGYTF. The CDR3 nucleotides are TGTGCCAGCAGCCCTCAAATGACAGGCTGGTATGGCTACACCTTC.